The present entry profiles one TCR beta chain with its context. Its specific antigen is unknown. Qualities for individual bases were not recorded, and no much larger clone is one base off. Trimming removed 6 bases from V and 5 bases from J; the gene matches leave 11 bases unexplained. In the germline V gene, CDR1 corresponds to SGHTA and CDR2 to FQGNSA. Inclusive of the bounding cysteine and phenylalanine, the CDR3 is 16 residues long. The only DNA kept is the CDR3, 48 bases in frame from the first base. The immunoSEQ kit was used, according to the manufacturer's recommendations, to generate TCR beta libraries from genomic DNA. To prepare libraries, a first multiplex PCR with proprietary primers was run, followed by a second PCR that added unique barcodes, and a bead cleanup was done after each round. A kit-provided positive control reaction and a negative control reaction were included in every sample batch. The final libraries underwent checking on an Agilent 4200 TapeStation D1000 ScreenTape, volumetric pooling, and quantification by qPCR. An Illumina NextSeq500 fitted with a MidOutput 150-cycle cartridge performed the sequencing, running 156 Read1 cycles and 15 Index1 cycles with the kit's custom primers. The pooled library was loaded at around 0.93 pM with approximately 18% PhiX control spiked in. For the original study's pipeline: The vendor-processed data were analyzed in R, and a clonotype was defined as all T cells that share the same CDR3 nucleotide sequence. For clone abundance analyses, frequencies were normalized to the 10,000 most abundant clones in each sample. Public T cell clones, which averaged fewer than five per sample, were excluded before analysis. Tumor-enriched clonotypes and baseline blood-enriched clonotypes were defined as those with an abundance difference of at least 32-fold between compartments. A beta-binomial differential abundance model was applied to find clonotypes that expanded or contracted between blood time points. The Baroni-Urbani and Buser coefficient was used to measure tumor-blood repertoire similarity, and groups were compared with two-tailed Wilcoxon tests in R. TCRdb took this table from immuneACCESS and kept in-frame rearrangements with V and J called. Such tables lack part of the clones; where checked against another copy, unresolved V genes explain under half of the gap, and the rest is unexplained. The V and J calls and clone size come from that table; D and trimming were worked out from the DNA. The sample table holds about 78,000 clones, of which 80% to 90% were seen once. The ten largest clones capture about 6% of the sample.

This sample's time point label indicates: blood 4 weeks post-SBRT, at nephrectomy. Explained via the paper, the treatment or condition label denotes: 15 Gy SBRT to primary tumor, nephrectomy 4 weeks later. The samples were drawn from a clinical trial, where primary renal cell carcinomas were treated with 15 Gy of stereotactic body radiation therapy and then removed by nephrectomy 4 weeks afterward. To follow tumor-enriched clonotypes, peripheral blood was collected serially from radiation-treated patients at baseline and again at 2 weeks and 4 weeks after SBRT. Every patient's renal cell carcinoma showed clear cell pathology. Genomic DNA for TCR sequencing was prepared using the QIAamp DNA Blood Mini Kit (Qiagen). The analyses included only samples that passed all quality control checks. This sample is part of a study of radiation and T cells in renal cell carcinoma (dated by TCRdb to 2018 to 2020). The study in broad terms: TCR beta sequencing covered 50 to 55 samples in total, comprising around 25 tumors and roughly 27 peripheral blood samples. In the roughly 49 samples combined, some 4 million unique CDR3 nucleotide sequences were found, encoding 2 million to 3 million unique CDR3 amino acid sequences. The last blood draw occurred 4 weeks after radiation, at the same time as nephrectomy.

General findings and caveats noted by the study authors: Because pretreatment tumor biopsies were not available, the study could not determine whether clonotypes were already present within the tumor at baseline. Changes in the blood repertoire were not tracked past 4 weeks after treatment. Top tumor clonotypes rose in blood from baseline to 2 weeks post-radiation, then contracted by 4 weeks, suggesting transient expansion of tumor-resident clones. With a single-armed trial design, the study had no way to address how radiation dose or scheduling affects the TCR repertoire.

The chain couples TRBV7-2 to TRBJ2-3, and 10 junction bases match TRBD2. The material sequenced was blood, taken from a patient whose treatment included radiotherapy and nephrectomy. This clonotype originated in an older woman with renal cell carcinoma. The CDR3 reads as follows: CASSPLAGFMGDTQYF. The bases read TGTGCCAGCAGTCCACTAGCGGGGTTTATGGGAGATACGCAGTATTTT.